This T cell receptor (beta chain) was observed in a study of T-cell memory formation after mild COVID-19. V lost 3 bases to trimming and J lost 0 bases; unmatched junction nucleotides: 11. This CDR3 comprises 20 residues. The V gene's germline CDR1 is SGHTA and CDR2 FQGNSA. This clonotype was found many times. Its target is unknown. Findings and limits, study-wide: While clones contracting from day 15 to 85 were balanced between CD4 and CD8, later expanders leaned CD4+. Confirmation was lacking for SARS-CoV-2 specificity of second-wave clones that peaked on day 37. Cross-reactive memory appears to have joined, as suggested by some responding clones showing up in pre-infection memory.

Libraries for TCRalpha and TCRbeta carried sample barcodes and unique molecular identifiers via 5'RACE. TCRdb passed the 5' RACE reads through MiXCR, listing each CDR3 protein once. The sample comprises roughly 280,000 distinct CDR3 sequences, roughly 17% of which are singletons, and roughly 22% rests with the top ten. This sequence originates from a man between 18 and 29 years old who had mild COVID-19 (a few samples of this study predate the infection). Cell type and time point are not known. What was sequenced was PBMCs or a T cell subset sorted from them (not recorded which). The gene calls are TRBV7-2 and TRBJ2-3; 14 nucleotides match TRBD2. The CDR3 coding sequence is TGTGCCAGCAGCTTTACCCCCAGGACTAGCGGGGGGCCCAGCACAGATACGCAGTATTTT. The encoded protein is CASSFTPRTSGGPSTDTQYF.